The text below deals with one TCR beta chain. There is no known antigen for this receptor. No quality values exist for individual bases; no much larger clone is one base distant. The CDR3, from cysteine to phenylalanine, totals 13 residues. Only the CDR3 DNA is retained, 39 bases long and in frame from the first base. Reading the germline V gene gives CDR1 ENHRY and CDR2 SYGVKD. V is pared back by 10 bases and J by 2 bases, with 13 bases lying between the germline termini. The data originate from a study of blood T cells in healthy people across ages (dated by TCRdb to 2015 to 2017). Background for the entire study: In model experiments, template switching captured about one uniquely barcoded TCR beta cDNA molecule for every two T cells. Using deep sequencing normalized with unique cDNA molecular identifiers, the study measured how TCR beta repertoire diversity changes with age. The study analyzed two additional independent replicas of 1 million unique cDNA reads from the same blood draw for two donors, one aged 18 to 29 and one aged 80 or older. Donors were grouped into four age groups: young (average 16 years), middle-aged (39), aged (roughly 67) and long-lived (over 80). Donors of different ages were randomly distributed across sequencing lanes to avoid experimental bias. Findings and caveats that apply to the study as a whole: Observed TCR beta diversity per million T cells fell roughly linearly with age, and a significant reduction was already apparent by age around 40. Observed TCR beta diversity correlated strongly with the percentage of naive T cells measured by flow cytometry. Total diversity estimates from one million sequenced T cells were considered lower bounds and underestimates. The CMV infection status of donors was not known, potentially confounding age-related changes in expanded clonotypes. Compared with the aged group, the long-lived group had more naive CD4+ T cells, fewer expanded clones and increased TCR diversity, suggesting age selection. Conclusive comparison of naive and antigen-experienced compartments was prevented by the profiling of bulk unsorted PBMCs.

The roughly 39 donors, aged about 6 to 95 years, were systemically healthy Caucasian individuals from Russia. Each donor gave 8.5 to 10 milliliters of peripheral blood, collected into EDTA-treated Vacutainer tubes. PBMCs were isolated by Ficoll-Paque density-gradient centrifugation, with at least 7 million obtained per sample. Total RNA was extracted from PBMCs with Trizol reagent, with at least 5 micrograms obtained per sample. For every donor, flow cytometry on a PBMC aliquot measured the percentage of naive CD45RAhigh/CD27high T cells. Libraries were made using 5' RACE. Data came from an Illumina HiSeq 2500. A second PCR of roughly 6 to 11 cycles was run with a J-beta primer mix and a sample-barcoded 5' primer. A template-switch 5' adaptor carrying 12 random nucleotides introduced a unique molecular identifier onto each TCR beta cDNA molecule. Each sample yielded at least 3 million CDR3-containing paired-end reads. First-strand cDNA was synthesized from all RNA with the Mint cDNA synthesis kit, primed by a TRBC-specific oligonucleotide. Following uracil-DNA glycosylase treatment, a first 18-cycle PCR with universal primers M1SS and BC2_uni_R was performed on all cDNA. Concerning the study's data processing: For normalization, 1 million high-quality reads were randomly selected from each sample, with every read carrying a distinct molecular identifier. Reads sharing molecular identifiers were discarded rather than binned into consensus sequences. CDR3 identification, clonotype clustering and error correction used MiTCR with a Q25 quality threshold and the strictest error-elimination algorithm. A nonparametric unseen species model with Euler transformation was used to estimate a lower bound on total TCR beta diversity. TCRdb cleaned the public reads at Q25 with fastp, built clones with MiXCR and kept in-frame beta chains. A single entry per CDR3 protein holds the most common genes and DNA from its merged rows. The V and J calls and clone size come from TCRdb's table, not from the authors' own analysis. The sample table holds fewer than 1,000,000 distinct CDR3 sequences, of which around 43% were seen once. The top ten clonotypes cover under 20% of the sample.

The chain is encoded by TRBV10-3 joined to TRBJ2-3; possibly the D gene is TRBD2, per 5 matching bases. Specimen: blood. This clonotype originated in a man between 60 and 70 years old in good health. This receptor has the CDR3 CATGFSVTDTQYF. The sequenced DNA is TGTGCCACCGGATTTAGCGTCACAGATACGCAGTATTTT.